This entry features one T cell receptor beta chain sequence. The antigen remains unidentified. This sample is part of a study of cytomegalovirus exposure and HLA in healthy donors. Findings of the study overall: In a later analysis, a missense DCLRE1C variant was linked to TCR beta V- and J-gene trimming. The records held CMV serostatus as the only immune exposure information.

The primer mix had 60 Vbeta and 13 Jbeta primers. Assay used: immunoSEQ multiplex PCR; TCRdb lists only in-frame clones, some missing. Seen here are 180,000 or so clones, less than 80% observed once, and the top ten hold around 1.5%. Material for sequencing was PBMCs. This clonotype was sampled from a man younger than 35 in good health and CMV-seronegative.

CDR3 sequence (DNA): TGTGCCATCAGTGATGCGGGACAGGGGAACACCGGGGAGCTGTTTTTT. Encoded protein: CAISDAGQGNTGELFF. The chain employs TRBV10-3 and TRBJ2-2, with TRBD1 matching over 9 bases. The V segment lost 3 bases and the J segment 1 base; nucleotides outside the gene matches: 3. This CDR3 has 16 residues. Germline-derived CDR1 and CDR2 are ENHRY and SYGVKD.